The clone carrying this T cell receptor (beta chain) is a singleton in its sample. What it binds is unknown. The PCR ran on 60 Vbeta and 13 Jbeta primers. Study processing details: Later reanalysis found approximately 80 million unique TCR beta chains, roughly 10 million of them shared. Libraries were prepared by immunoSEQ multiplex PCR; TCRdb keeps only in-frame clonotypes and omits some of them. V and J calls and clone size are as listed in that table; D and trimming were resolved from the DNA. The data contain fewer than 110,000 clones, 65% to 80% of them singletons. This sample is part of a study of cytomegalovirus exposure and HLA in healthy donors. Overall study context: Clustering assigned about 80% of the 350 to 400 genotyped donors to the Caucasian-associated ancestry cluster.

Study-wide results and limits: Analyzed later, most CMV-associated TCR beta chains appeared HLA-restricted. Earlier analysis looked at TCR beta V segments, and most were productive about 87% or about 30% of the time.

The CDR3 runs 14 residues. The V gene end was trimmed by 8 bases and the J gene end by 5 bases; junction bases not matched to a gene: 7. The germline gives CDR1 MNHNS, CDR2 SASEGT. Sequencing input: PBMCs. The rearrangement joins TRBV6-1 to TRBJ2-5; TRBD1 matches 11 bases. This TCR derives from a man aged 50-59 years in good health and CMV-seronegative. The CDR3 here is CASGGTGGEETQYF. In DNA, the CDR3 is TGTGCCAGCGGGGGGACAGGGGGTGAGGAGACCCAGTACTTC.